These 9 T cell receptor beta chains came from one sample sequenced in a study of a mutant IDH1 vaccine in newly diagnosed glioma. The data were produced by immunoSEQ multiplex PCR, yet TCRdb's version contains in-frame clones alone and is incomplete. The sample shows tens of thousands of clones, 75% to 90% of them seen only once. Their target antigens are unknown. Time point described: week 35, safety follow-up. Every vaccine dose comprised 300 ug of mutant IDH1 20-mer peptide plus topical imiquimod. This sample comprised PBMCs, obtained from a glioma patient whose treatment included an IDH1 peptide vaccine. Receptors were obtained from a man in his forties with glioma.

The rearrangement uses TRBV19 and TRBJ1-2, with D perhaps TRBD1 (5 bases). This CDR3 is built from 15 residues. Germline values: CDR1 LNHDA, CDR2 SQIVND (reference sequence). Trimming pared 6 bases from V and 3 bases from J, leaving 17 bases between. The CDR3 is CASRIGQASYYGYTF. For the CDR3, the DNA is TGTGCCAGTAGGATTGGACAAGCTAGCTACTATGGCTACACCTTC.

This rearrangement joins TRBV9 to TRBJ1-2, with D perhaps TRBD1 (5 bases). The CDR3 length is 14 residues. Germline V gives CDR1 SGDLS, CDR2 YYNGEE. V was cut by 4 bases and J by 2 bases, with 12 bases left in between. The CDR3: CASSPVEGNYGYTF. Here the CDR3 DNA reads TGTGCCAGCAGCCCCGTGGAGGGGAACTATGGCTACACCTTC.

This CDR3 reads CASSPPGFRNTEAFF. Written as DNA, the CDR3 is TGTGCCAGCAGTCCCCCCGGGTTCAGGAACACTGAAGCTTTCTTT. The V call is TRBV28, the J call TRBJ1-1; D unresolved. Germline CDR1 and CDR2: MDHEN and SYDVKM. The CDR3 runs to 15 residues. Trimming pared 5 bases from V and 1 base from J, leaving 14 bases between.

J is TRBJ2-1 and V is TRBV6-5; unclear D gene. Germline V CDR1 and CDR2: MNHEY, SVGAGI. Trimming stripped 6 bases from V and 5 bases from J, with 5 bases between. This CDR3 is 11 amino acids long. Here the CDR3 DNA reads TGTGCCAGCAGCACAAACAATGAGCAGTTCTTC. Its protein is CASSTNNEQFF.

The rearrangement joins TRBV6-5 to TRBJ1-2; D is uncertain. Trimming left V 6 bases short and J 4 bases short, with 18 bases between. CDR1 and CDR2 (germline): MNHEY, SVGAGI. The CDR3 spans 15 residues. As DNA, the CDR3 is TGTGCCAGCAGCCCGGCCGAGGGCGAGGGCTATGGCTACACCTTC. It yields the protein CASSPAEGEGYGYTF.

V usage is TRBV6-5 and J usage is TRBJ2-1; D is undetermined. From germline, CDR1 is MNHEY and CDR2 SVGAGI. V gave up 4 bases and J gave up 6 bases, with 19 bases separating them. The CDR3 is made up of 16 amino acids. The CDR3 region has the DNA TGTGCCAGCAGTTCACCACTAACTCGAGGTGGCAATGAGCAGTTCTTC. It yields the protein CASSSPLTRGGNEQFF.

This chain links TRBV6-5 with TRBJ1-1; D is undetermined. Germline V gene sequence: CDR1 MNHEY, CDR2 SVGAGI. The CDR3 is 15 amino acids. The V gene lost 4 bases and the J gene lost 0 bases, with 12 bases spanning the gap. Written as DNA, the CDR3 is TGTGCCAGCAGTTTTGGTCTAGAGATGAACACTGAAGCTTTCTTT. Protein product: CASSFGLEMNTEAFF.

This chain links TRBV10-3 with TRBJ1-1, with D perhaps TRBD1 (5 bases). Trimming cost V 10 bases and J 0 bases, with 30 bases left between them. CDR1 is ENHRY and CDR2 is SYGVKD in the germline V gene. CDR3 length: 19 residues. CDR3 loop: CATAPGLGDSLSMNTEAFF. The CDR3 DNA sequence: TGTGCCACCGCTCCGGGTCTGGGAGACAGTCTTAGCATGAACACTGAAGCTTTCTTT.

J is TRBJ1-2 and V is TRBV6-4; tentative D call: TRBD1 (5 bases). The CDR3 has 15 residues. Germline values: CDR1 MRHNA, CDR2 SNTAGT. V was clipped by 0 bases and J by 3 bases, with 11 bases between them. The CDR3, as DNA: TGTGCCAGCAGTGACTCGGGGACGGGGCACTATGGCTACACCTTC. Translation: CASSDSGTGHYGYTF.